The 5 T cell receptor beta chains reported below all come from one sample, sequenced in a study of control samples from healthy donors and cancer patients. The protocol was immunoSEQ multiplex PCR, while the TCRdb copy is restricted to in-frame clones and leaves out a portion. In the table there are about 98,000 clones, almost 85% of which are singletons. Sequenced input: blood. The receptors come from a man in his fifties or sixties in good health.

The V gene is TRBV28, the J gene TRBJ2-7; 12 nucleotides match TRBD2. V shed 2 bases, J shed 3 bases, and the junction held 11 bases outside the gene matches. The germline CDR1 and CDR2 sequences are MDHEN and SYDVKM. CDR3 size: 18 residues. The CDR3 nucleotides are TGTGCCAGCAGTTTAGGTCAGCTAGCGGGAGGGTGGCTCTACGAGCAGTACTTC. Translation: CASSLGQLAGGWLYEQYF.

This clone has at least ten counts. This chain uses TRBV5-6 with TRBJ1-1; perhaps TRBD1 as D (5 bases). This CDR3 is 13 amino acids long. V was clipped by 4 bases and J by 5 bases, with 12 bases between them. Germline V gene data show CDR1 as SGHDT and CDR2 as YYEEEE. The CDR3 reads CASSRPGGTEAFF. The CDR3 DNA sequence: TGTGCCAGCAGCCGTCCCGGGGGAACTGAAGCTTTCTTT.

This clone ranks as medium-sized. CDR3 in amino acids: CASSDSAGSTDTQYF. In DNA form, the CDR3 reads TGTGCCAGCAGTGACTCTGCGGGGAGCACAGATACGCAGTATTTT. The chain uses TRBV6-4 and TRBJ2-3, with D possibly TRBD2 on 6 matching bases. V was pared by 0 bases and J by 0 bases, with 7 bases between. Per germline, CDR1 MRHNA and CDR2 SNTAGT. CDR3 length equals 15 residues.

The CDR3 sequence is CASSPGVGPGTDTQYF. In DNA form, the CDR3 reads TGTGCCAGCAGCCCGGGGGTAGGTCCCGGCACAGATACGCAGTATTTT. The chain employs TRBV3-1 (or the pseudogene TRBV3-2) and TRBJ2-3; maybe TRBD2 (6 bases). The germline gives CDR1 LGHDT, CDR2 YNNKEL (reference sequence). The CDR3 runs to 16 residues. V was clipped by 4 bases and J by 1 base, with 15 bases between them.

This chain joins TRBV6-5 and TRBJ1-2; a possible D gene is TRBD1 (6 bases). CDR1 MNHEY and CDR2 SVGAGI come from the germline V gene. The germline V and J ends were trimmed by 5 bases and 4 bases, with 17 bases remaining between them. The CDR3 is 15 residues long. The CDR3 nucleotides read TGTGCCAGCAGTCCCGGGACATATTTAGCCTATGGCTACACCTTC. Its translation is CASSPGTYLAYGYTF.